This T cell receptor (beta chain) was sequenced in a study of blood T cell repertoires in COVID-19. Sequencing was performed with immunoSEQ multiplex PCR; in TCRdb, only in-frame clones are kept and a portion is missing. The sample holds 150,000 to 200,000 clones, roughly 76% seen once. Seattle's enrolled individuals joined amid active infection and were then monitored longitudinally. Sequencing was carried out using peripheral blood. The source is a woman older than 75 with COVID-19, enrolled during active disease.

Written as DNA, the CDR3 is TGCGCCAGCAGCTTGCCGGGACTCTACAATGAGCAGTTCTTC. Translating gives CASSLPGLYNEQFF. The V call is TRBV5-1, the J call TRBJ2-1, with D perhaps matching TRBD2 (6 bases). Looked up from germline, CDR1 is SGHRS and CDR2 is YFSETQ. The CDR3 is 14 residues long. V was pared by 1 base and J by 3 bases, with 8 bases between.